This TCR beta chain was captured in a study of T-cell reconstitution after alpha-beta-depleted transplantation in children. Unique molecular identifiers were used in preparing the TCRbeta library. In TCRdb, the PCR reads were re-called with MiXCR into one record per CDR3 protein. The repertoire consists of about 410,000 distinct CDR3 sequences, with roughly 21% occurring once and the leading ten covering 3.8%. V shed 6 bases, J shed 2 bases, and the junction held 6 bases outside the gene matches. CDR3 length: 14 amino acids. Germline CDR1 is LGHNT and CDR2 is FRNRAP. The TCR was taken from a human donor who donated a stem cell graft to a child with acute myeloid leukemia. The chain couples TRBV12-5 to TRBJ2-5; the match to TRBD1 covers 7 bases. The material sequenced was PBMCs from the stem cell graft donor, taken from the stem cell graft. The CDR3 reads CASGQGTAQETQYF. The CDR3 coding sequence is TGTGCTAGTGGCCAAGGGACAGCACAAGAGACCCAGTACTTC. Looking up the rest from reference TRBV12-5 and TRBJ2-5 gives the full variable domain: DARVTQTPRHKVTEMGQEVTMRCQPILGHNTVFWYRQTMMQGLELLAYFRNRAPLDDSGMPKDRFSAEMPDATLATLKIQPSEPRDSAVYFCASGQGTAQETQYFGPGTRLLVL.